One sample yielded the 23 T cell receptor beta chains listed below, sequenced in a study of spatial heterogeneity in lung cancer. This sample's time point: sample taken at primary tumor resection. One entry per CDR3 protein results from TCRdb running MiXCR on the 5' RACE reads. The data hold some 34,000 distinct CDR3 sequences, with about 7.7% observed a single time. Sequencing was performed on PBMCs, taken at surgery. These TCRs come from a female donor with early-stage non-small cell lung cancer.

The table lists this clonotype with many counts. The chain is built from TRBV6-5 and TRBJ2-3, with 15 bases that match TRBD2. Germline CDR1 and CDR2: MNHEY and SVGAGI. Trimming cost V 2 bases and J 0 bases; bases outside gene matches: 6. The CDR3 is made up of 19 amino acids. CDR3 in amino acids: CASSYTPGLAGGSTDTQYF. In DNA, the CDR3 is TGTGCCAGCAGTTACACCCCGGGACTAGCGGGGGGAAGCACAGATACGCAGTATTTT.

This clonotype was picked up many times. V usage is TRBV15 and J usage is TRBJ2-7; D gene unclear. V gave up 3 bases and J gave up 7 bases, with 1 base separating them. CDR3 length: 9 amino acids. CDR1 and CDR2 (germline): LNHNV, YYDKDF (reference sequence). The CDR3 region is CATSSEQYF. CDR3 nucleotides: TGTGCCACCAGCAGTGAGCAGTACTTC. The whole variable domain, filled in from reference TRBV15 and TRBJ2-7, reads DAMVIQNPRYQVTQFGKPVTLSCSQTLNHNVMYWYQQKSSQAPKLLFHYYDKDFNNEADTPDNFQSRRPNTSFCFLDIRSPGLGDTAMYLCATSSEQYFGPGTRLTVT.

This clonotype was observed a handful of times. This sequence joins TRBV13 and TRBJ2-1, with TRBD1 as a possible D gene (6 bases). The CDR3 is 16 residues long. Germline CDR1 and CDR2: PRHDT and FYEKMQ (reference sequence). V lost 5 bases and J 7 bases, leaving 21 bases between the germline ends. In DNA form, the CDR3 reads TGTGCCAGCAGCCCCCTAGCCAGCGGAAGGGGGAATGAGCAGTTCTTC. It specifies CASSPLASGRGNEQFF.

The CDR3 coding sequence is TGTGCCAGCAGTTCCCTGACTAGCGGGACCTACAATGAGCAGTTCTTC. This sequence encodes CASSSLTSGTYNEQFF. The V call is TRBV12-3 or TRBV12-4, the J call TRBJ2-1; 11 bases align to TRBD2. The ends lost 4 bases at V and 2 bases at J; junction bases unmatched: 4. The CDR3 extends over 16 amino acids.

This clonotype appeared many times. The V call is TRBV20-1, the J call TRBJ2-7, with D perhaps matching TRBD1 (5 bases). CDR1 and CDR2 from the germline V gene are DFQATT and SNEGSKA (reference sequence). The CDR3 covers 14 residues. The germline V and J ends were trimmed by 6 bases and 2 bases, with 17 bases remaining between them. The CDR3 region is CSARHPEGAYEQYF. CDR3 sequence (DNA): TGCAGTGCCAGGCACCCGGAAGGGGCCTACGAGCAGTACTTC.

CDR3 DNA: TGTGCCAGCAGGACTTGGGCCGCAAACAATGAGCAGTTCTTC. This gives the protein CASRTWAANNEQFF. The chain uses TRBV6-2 or TRBV6-3 and TRBJ2-1, with D unresolved. Germline loops: CDR1 MNHEY, CDR2 SVGEGT. V lost 6 bases and J 5 bases, leaving 14 bases between the germline ends. This CDR3 is 14 amino acids long.

This clonotype has a count of ten or more. The rearrangement links TRBV9 to TRBJ1-5; D not certain. CDR3 size: 13 residues. The germline gives CDR1 SGDLS, CDR2 YYNGEE. The germline V and J ends were trimmed by 3 bases and 0 bases, with 4 bases remaining between them. CDR3 sequence reads: CASSAHSNQPQHF. As DNA, the CDR3 is TGTGCCAGCAGCGCCCATAGCAATCAGCCCCAGCATTTT. Combining the CDR3 with reference TRBV9 and TRBJ1-5 gives the whole variable domain DSGVTQTPKHLITATGQRVTLRCSPRSGDLSVYWYQQSLDQGLQFLIQYYNGEERAKGNILERFSAQQFPDLHSELNLSSLELGDSALYFCASSAHSNQPQHFGDGTRLSIL.

The sample holds many counts of this clonotype. In DNA, the CDR3 is TGTGCCAGCAGCCGAGGGTCTGTGGGGCACCCCTACGAGCAGTACTTC. Its translation is CASSRGSVGHPYEQYF. The V gene is TRBV14, the J gene TRBJ2-7; D tentatively reads TRBD1 or TRBD2 (5 bases each). The V end lost 4 bases, the J end lost 2 bases, and 18 bases lay between the germline ends. The CDR3 covers 16 residues. Germline-derived CDR1 and CDR2 are SGHDN and FVKESK.

This clonotype appeared a few times. V usage is TRBV6-2 or TRBV6-3 and J usage is TRBJ2-7; TRBD2 is a possible D gene (5 bases). V was cut by 8 bases and J by 0 bases, with 14 bases left in between. The CDR3 runs 14 residues. Germline V gives CDR1 MNHEY, CDR2 SVGEGT. The CDR3 DNA sequence: TGTGCCAGCTCGGAGCGGCCGGTCTCCTACGAGCAGTACTTC. Translation gives CASSERPVSYEQYF.

This clonotype showed up many times. This chain links TRBV4-1 with TRBJ2-7; 7 bases fit TRBD1. The V gene end was trimmed by 4 bases and the J gene end by 2 bases; junction bases not matched to a gene: 2. Germline V gene sequence: CDR1 MGHRA, CDR2 YSYEKL. The CDR3 length is 13 residues. For the CDR3, the DNA is TGCGCCAGCAGCCGAGACAGGGCCTACGAGCAGTACTTC. The encoded protein is CASSRDRAYEQYF.

This clonotype was picked up many times. J is TRBJ2-7 and V is TRBV7-9; 8 positions match TRBD2. The CDR3 spans 13 residues. V dropped 8 bases and J dropped 4; count of bases not matched to a gene: 7. Germline V gives CDR1 SEHNR, CDR2 FQNEAQ (reference sequence). CDR3 sequence (DNA): TGTGCCAGCCTAAGCGGGGGAAGTTACGAGCAGTACTTC. Its translation is CASLSGGSYEQYF.

V and J are TRBV5-1 and TRBJ2-2, with 7 bases aligning to TRBD2. With V trimmed by 4 bases and J by 0 bases, 6 bases remained unmatched. This CDR3 region has 16 residues. Germline values: CDR1 SGHRS, CDR2 YFSETQ. CDR3 region: CASSEGGGANTGELFF. CDR3 bases: TGCGCCAGCAGCGAGGGCGGGGGTGCGAACACCGGGGAGCTGTTTTTT.

This clonotype was found many times. This chain joins TRBV5-1 and TRBJ2-7; D assignment may be TRBD1 or TRBD2 (6 bases each). V lost 4 bases and J lost 2, with 13 bases in between. Germline loops: CDR1 SGHRS, CDR2 YFSETQ. The CDR3 sequence is 14 residues long. Written as DNA, the CDR3 is TGCGCCAGCAGCATCGGGGGACATACCTACGAGCAGTACTTC. This encodes CASSIGGHTYEQYF.

This clonotype came up a few times. The CDR3 loop is CASSLGQGDTDTQYF. The DNA of the CDR3 is TGTGCCAGCAGCCTCGGACAGGGGGACACAGATACGCAGTATTTT. The chain carries TRBV14 and TRBJ2-3; TRBD1 matches 10 bases. This CDR3 contains 15 residues. Trimming took 4 bases from V and 2 from J; bases not matched to a gene: 3. CDR1 and CDR2 (germline): SGHDN, FVKESK.

This clonotype was recorded at least ten times. The rearrangement links TRBV20-1 to TRBJ1-5, with 7 bases aligning to TRBD1. The germline CDR1 and CDR2 sequences are DFQATT and SNEGSKA (reference sequence). The CDR3 has 13 residues. V shed 5 bases and J 5 bases; nucleotides not matched to a gene: 6. The CDR3 sequence: CSAGGTVHQPQHF. CDR3 sequence (DNA): TGCAGTGCTGGGGGGACAGTTCATCAGCCCCAGCATTTT.

This clonotype was found many times. The chain employs TRBV6-2 or TRBV6-3 and TRBJ2-3; D call uncertain. Trimming removed 4 bases from V and 5 bases from J, with 13 bases in between. Germline CDR1 MNHEY, CDR2 SVGEGT. The CDR3 has 14 amino acids. The CDR3 sequence is CASSFSRTGDTQYF. Written as DNA, the CDR3 is TGTGCCAGCAGTTTTTCGCGGACGGGAGATACGCAGTATTTT.

This chain links TRBV7-9 with TRBJ2-7, with D unclear. The V end lost 5 bases, the J end lost 6 bases, and 8 bases lay between the germline ends. This CDR3 region has 11 residues. The germline CDR1 and CDR2 sequences are SEHNR and FQNEAQ (reference sequence). The CDR3 spells CASSPFLEQYF. DNA of the CDR3: TGTGCCAGCAGCCCCTTCCTCGAGCAGTACTTC.

With respect to this clonotype: It may be a read error: a sequence one base away is much more abundant. The chain recombines TRBV23-1 with TRBJ2-4; unclear D gene. TRBV23-1 is marked as an open reading frame, function uncertain. The CDR3 runs 11 residues. The chain's CDR3 is CGCTPKNIQYF. The CDR3 DNA reads TGCGGTTGTACACCCAAAAACATTCAGTACTTC.

This clonotype was counted at least ten times. V and J are TRBV18 and TRBJ2-3; 11 nucleotides line up with TRBD2. CDR3 length equals 16 residues. From germline, CDR1 is KGHSH and CDR2 LQKENI. After removal of 6 bases from V and 6 bases from J, the junction contained 11 bases not matched to a gene. CDR3 residues: CASSPGLAAGRDTQYF. For the CDR3, the DNA is TGTGCCAGCTCGCCGGGACTAGCGGCAGGACGGGATACGCAGTATTTT.

The rearrangement joins TRBV29-1 to TRBJ1-2, with a possible D match to TRBD1 (5 bases). CDR1 and CDR2 (germline): SQVTM, ANQGSEA. The CDR3 totals 14 residues. Trimming left V 6 bases short and J 5 bases short, with 19 bases between. DNA for the CDR3: TGCAGCGTAGGAGGGACCTTACAGATGTATGGCTACACCTTC. Translation: CSVGGTLQMYGYTF.

Ten or more counts support this clonotype. The chain is built from TRBV20-1 and TRBJ2-1, with unresolved D. V gave up 3 bases and J gave up 0 bases, with 12 bases separating them. The CDR3 covers 15 residues. Per the germline V gene, CDR1 is DFQATT and CDR2 is SNEGSKA (reference sequence). CDR3 DNA: TGCAGTGCTAGTTCGGCGGCGAGCTCCTACAATGAGCAGTTCTTC. Translated, it gives CSASSAASSYNEQFF.

This clonotype was seen only a few times. The chain uses TRBV4-1 and TRBJ2-1; TRBD2 matches at 7 bases. V lost 0 bases to trimming and J lost 9 bases; unmatched junction nucleotides: 11. This CDR3 spans 16 amino acids. Germline values: CDR1 MGHRA, CDR2 YSYEKL. CDR3 sequence (DNA): TGCGCCAGCAGCCAAGATGGGGCTAGCGGATACGGTGAGCAGTTCTTC. It is translated as CASSQDGASGYGEQFF.

This clonotype was detected ten times or more. DNA for the CDR3: TGTGCCAGCACCATCCGCAGACAGACCAGAGAGACCCAGTACTTC. Translated, it gives CASTIRRQTRETQYF. This sequence joins TRBV7-2 and TRBJ2-5; D might be TRBD1 (5 bases). The CDR3 consists of 15 residues. Germline assignment: CDR1 SGHTA and CDR2 FQGNSA. Trimming left V 7 bases short and J 4 bases short, with 19 bases between.